These 5 T cell receptor beta chains were sequenced from one sample in a study of blood T cells in healthy people across ages. Through a sample-barcoded 5' primer and a J-beta primer mix, a second PCR was run for roughly 7 to 12 cycles. TCRdb ran MiXCR on the 5' RACE reads and lists one entry per CDR3 protein. The sample has more than 500,000 distinct CDR3 sequences; 27% are singletons. The specimen sequenced was blood. These receptors were taken from a woman in her 70s in good health.

This clonotype was picked up a small number of times. This sequence joins TRBV12-3 or TRBV12-4 and TRBJ2-2; D perhaps matches TRBD2 (6 bases). Between the trimmed V and J ends, which lost 0 bases and 5 bases, there was a span of 16 bases. The CDR3 length is 17 residues. As DNA, the CDR3 is TGTGCCAGCAGTTTAGCGCGCTCGGGGGATAAAACCGGGGAGCTGTTTTTT. It yields the protein CASSLARSGDKTGELFF.

The rearrangement joins TRBV13 to TRBJ2-2; unclear D gene. The germline V gene encodes CDR1 PRHDT and CDR2 FYEKMQ (reference sequence). The V and J ends lost 5 bases and 1 base respectively, with 11 bases between them. This CDR3 is 15 amino acids long. This chain's CDR3 is CASSRDNRNTGELFF. The CDR3 DNA sequence: TGTGCCAGCAGCCGTGACAACAGGAACACCGGGGAGCTGTTTTTT.

The chain employs TRBV5-1 and TRBJ1-6, with D perhaps TRBD1 (5 bases). The CDR3 is 17 amino acids. Trimming took 2 bases from V and 8 from J, leaving 20 bases between them. Per germline, CDR1 SGHRS and CDR2 YFSETQ. This CDR3 reads CASSLSGVGLGDSPLHF. The CDR3 coding sequence is TGCGCCAGCAGCTTATCGGGGGTCGGCTTGGGGGATTCACCCCTCCACTTT.

The sample holds a few counts of this clonotype. The chain combines TRBV20-1 with TRBJ1-2; D remains ambiguous. The germline CDR1 and CDR2 sequences are DFQATT and SNEGSKA (reference sequence). The germline V and J ends were trimmed by 3 bases and 6 bases, with 11 bases remaining between them. The CDR3 has 12 residues. Here the CDR3 reads CSASVLRDGYTF. The CDR3 DNA is TGCAGTGCTAGTGTCCTCCGGGATGGCTACACCTTC.

Remarks on this clonotype: The junction departs from germline at one end; a sequencing error may be responsible. The V gene is TRBV7-2, the J gene TRBJ1-2; 7 bases line up with TRBD1. Germline V lookup: CDR1 SGHTA, CDR2 FQGNSA. CDR3 size: 13 residues. The CDR3 DNA reads as TGCGCCAGCAGCCCTGACAGGGTGGCCGGCTACACCTTC. This encodes CASSPDRVAGYTF. Full variable domain (outside the CDR3, taken from reference TRBV7-2 and TRBJ1-2): GAGVSQSPSNKVTEKGKDVELRCDPISGHTALYWYRQSLGQGLEFLIYFQGNSAPDKSGLPSDRFSAERTGGSVSTLTIQRTQQEDSAVYLCASSPDRVAGYTFGSGTRLTVV.